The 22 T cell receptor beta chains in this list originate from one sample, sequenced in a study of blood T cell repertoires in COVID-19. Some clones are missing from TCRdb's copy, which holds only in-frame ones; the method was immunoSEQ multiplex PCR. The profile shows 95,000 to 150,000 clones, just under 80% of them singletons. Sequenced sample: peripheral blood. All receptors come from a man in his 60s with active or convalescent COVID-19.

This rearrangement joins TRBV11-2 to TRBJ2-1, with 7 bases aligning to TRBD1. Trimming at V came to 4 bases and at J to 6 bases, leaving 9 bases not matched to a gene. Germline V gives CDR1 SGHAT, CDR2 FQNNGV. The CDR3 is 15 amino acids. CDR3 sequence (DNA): TGTGCCAGCAGCTATCCGACAGGGTTGAGCAATGAGCAGTTCTTC. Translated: CASSYPTGLSNEQFF.

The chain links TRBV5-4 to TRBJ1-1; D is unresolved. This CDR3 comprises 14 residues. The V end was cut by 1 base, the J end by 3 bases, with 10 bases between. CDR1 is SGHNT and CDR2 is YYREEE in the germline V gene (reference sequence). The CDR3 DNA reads TGTGCCAGCAGCTTGTTGGTGGGAGACACTGAAGCTTTCTTT. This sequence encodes CASSLLVGDTEAFF.

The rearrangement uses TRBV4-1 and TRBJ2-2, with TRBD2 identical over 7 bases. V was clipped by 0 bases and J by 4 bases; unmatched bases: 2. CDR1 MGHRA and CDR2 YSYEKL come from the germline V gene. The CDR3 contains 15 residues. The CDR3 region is CASSQEGRGTGELFF. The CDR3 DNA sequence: TGCGCCAGCAGCCAAGAGGGGAGGGGCACCGGGGAGCTGTTTTTT.

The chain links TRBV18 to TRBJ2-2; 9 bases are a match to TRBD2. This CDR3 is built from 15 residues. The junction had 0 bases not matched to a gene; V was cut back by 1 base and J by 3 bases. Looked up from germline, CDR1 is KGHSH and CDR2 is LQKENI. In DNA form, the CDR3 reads TGTGCCAGCTCACCACTAGCGGGGGACACCGGGGAGCTGTTTTTT. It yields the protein CASSPLAGDTGELFF.

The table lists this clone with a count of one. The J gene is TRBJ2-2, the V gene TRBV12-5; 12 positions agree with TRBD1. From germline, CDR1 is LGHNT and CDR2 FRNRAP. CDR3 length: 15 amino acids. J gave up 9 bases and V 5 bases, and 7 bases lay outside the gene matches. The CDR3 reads CASGPGDRGLRELFF. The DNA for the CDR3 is TGTGCTAGTGGTCCCGGGGACAGGGGGCTGAGGGAGCTGTTTTTT.

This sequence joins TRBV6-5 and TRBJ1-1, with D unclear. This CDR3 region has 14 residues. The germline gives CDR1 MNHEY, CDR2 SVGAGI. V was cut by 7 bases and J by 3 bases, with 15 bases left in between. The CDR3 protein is CASTYSIFDTEAFF. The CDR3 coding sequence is TGTGCCAGCACCTACAGTATCTTCGACACTGAAGCTTTCTTT.

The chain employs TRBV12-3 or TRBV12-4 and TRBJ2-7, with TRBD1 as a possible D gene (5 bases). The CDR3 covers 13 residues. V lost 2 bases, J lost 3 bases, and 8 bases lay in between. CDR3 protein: CASSLQDIYEQYF. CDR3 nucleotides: TGTGCCAGCAGTTTACAGGACATCTACGAGCAGTACTTC.

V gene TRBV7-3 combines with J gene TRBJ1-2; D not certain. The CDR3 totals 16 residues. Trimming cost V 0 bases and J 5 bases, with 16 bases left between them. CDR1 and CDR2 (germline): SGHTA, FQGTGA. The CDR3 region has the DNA TGTGCCAGCAGCTTAACTATGGCGGAAAGGAGGTATGGCTACACCTTC. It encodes CASSLTMAERRYGYTF.

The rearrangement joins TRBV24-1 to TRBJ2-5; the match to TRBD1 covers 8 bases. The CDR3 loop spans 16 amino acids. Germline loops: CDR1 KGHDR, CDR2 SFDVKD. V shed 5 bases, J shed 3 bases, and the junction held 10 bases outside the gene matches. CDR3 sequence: CATSGIGTGQKETQYF. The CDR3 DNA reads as TGTGCCACCAGTGGGATCGGGACAGGCCAGAAAGAGACCCAGTACTTC.

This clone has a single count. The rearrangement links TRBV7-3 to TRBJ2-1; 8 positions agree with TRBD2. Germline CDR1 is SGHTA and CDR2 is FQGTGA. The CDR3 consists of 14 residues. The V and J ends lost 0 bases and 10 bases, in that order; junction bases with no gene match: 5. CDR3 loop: CASSLTPGLVEQFF. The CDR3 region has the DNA TGTGCCAGCAGCTTAACCCCGGGACTAGTCGAGCAGTTCTTC.

The CDR3 DNA follows: TGTGCCAGCAGCCGGGGACTCCACTACGAGCAGTACTTC. Its protein product is CASSRGLHYEQYF. The rearrangement joins TRBV7-2 to TRBJ2-7, with D perhaps matching TRBD2 (6 bases). V gave up 5 bases and J gave up 3 bases, with 11 bases separating them. The V gene's germline CDR1 is SGHTA and CDR2 FQGNSA. The length of the CDR3 is 13 residues.

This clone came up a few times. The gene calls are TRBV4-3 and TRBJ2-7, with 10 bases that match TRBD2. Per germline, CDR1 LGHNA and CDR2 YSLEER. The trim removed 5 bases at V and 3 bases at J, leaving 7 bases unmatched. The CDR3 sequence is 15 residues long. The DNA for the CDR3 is TGCGCCAGCAGCAGGCTAGCGGGAGCTGGCTACGAGCAGTACTTC. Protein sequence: CASSRLAGAGYEQYF.

CDR3 region: CAISDGTSGRGDIQYF. The DNA of the CDR3 is TGTGCCATCAGTGACGGGACTAGCGGGAGAGGTGACATTCAGTACTTC. The chain combines TRBV10-3 with TRBJ2-4, with 14 bases matching TRBD2. CDR3 length: 16 amino acids. V dropped 3 bases and J dropped 8; count of bases not matched to a gene: 6. The germline CDR1 and CDR2 sequences are ENHRY and SYGVKD.

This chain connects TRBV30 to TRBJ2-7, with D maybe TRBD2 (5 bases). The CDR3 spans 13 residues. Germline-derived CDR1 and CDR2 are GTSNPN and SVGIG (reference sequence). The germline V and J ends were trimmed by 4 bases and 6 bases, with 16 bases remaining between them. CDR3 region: CAWTPLGLGEQYF. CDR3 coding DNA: TGTGCCTGGACTCCCCTAGGACTGGGCGAGCAGTACTTC.

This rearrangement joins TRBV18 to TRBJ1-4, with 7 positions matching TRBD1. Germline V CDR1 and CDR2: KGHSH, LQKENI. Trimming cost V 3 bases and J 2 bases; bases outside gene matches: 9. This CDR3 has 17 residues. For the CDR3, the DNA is TGTGCCAGCTCACCCGAGACAGGGAAGAGGACTAATGAAAAACTGTTTTTT. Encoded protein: CASSPETGKRTNEKLFF.

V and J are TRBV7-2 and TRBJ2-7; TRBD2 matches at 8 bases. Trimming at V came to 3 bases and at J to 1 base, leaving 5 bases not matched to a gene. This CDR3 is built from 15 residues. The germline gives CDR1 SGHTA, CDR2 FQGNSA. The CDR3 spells CASSFPGGRSYEQYF. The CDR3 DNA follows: TGTGCCAGCAGCTTCCCGGGGGGGCGATCCTACGAGCAGTACTTC.

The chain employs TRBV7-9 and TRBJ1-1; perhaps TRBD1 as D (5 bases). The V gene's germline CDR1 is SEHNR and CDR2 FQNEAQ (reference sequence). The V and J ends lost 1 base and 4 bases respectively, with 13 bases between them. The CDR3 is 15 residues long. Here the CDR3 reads CASSLGQGGITEAFF. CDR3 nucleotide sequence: TGTGCCAGCAGCTTAGGTCAGGGAGGTATCACTGAAGCTTTCTTT.

The CDR3 region is CASQRSANSEQFF. The CDR3 bases are TGTGCCAGCCAACGTTCGGCAAACAGCGAGCAGTTCTTC. V usage is TRBV2 and J usage is TRBJ2-1, with D hard to call. Trimming took off 8 bases at V and 10 bases at J, with 18 bases between the two ends. The CDR3 length is 13 residues. The germline V gene encodes CDR1 SNHLY and CDR2 FYNNEI.

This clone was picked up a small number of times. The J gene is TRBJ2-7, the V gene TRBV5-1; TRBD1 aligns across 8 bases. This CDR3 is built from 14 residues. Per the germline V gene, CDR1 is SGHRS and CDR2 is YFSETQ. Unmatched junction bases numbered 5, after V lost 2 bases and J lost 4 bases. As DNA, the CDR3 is TGCGCCAGCAGCTTTCAGGGGGCTGGATACGAGCAGTACTTC. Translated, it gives CASSFQGAGYEQYF.

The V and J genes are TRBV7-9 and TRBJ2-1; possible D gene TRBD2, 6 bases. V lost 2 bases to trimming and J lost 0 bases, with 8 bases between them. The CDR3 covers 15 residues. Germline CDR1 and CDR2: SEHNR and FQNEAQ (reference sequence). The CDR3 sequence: CASSLTGSSYNEQFF. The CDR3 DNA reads TGTGCCAGCAGCTTAACCGGGAGCTCCTACAATGAGCAGTTCTTC.

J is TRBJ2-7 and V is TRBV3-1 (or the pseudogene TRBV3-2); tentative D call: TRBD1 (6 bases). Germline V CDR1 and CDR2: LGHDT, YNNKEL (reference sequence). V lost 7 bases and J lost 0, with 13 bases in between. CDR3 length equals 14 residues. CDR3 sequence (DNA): TGTGCCAGCACGAGGGGGACACGCTCCTACGAGCAGTACTTC. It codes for CASTRGTRSYEQYF.

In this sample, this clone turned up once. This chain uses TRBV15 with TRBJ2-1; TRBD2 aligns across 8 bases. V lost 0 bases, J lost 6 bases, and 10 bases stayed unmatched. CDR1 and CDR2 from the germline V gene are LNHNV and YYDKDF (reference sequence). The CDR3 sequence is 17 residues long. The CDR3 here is CATSRDGGLAKGNEQFF. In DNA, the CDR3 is TGTGCCACCAGCAGAGATGGCGGACTAGCCAAGGGCAATGAGCAGTTCTTC.